This passage covers 26 T cell receptor beta chains from one sample sequenced in a study of metastatic and nonmetastatic thyroid tumors. MiXCR re-clonotyped the PCR reads for TCRdb. The sample has over 8,000 clones; 25% to 40% are singletons. No treatment had been given to any patient before thyroid surgery. What was sequenced was adjacent normal tissue. The receptors derive from a female donor with papillary thyroid cancer or a benign thyroid nodule (not recorded which). Some clones in this sample may be carry-over from other donors' samples.

The rearrangement joins TRBV6-1 to TRBJ2-7; 11 bases agree with TRBD2. The CDR3 is made up of 16 amino acids. The V and J ends lost 6 bases and 7 bases, in that order; junction bases with no gene match: 14. In germline, CDR1 is MNHNS, CDR2 SASEGT. The DNA for the CDR3 is TGTGCCAGCAGACGAGGAAGACTAGCGGGATGGTATGAGCAGTACTTC. It specifies CASRRGRLAGWYEQYF.

This clone has a count of ten or more. The chain uses TRBV7-9 and TRBJ1-2; the D gene is possibly TRBD1 (6 bases). The CDR3 loop spans 14 amino acids. V was shortened by 4 bases and J by 4 bases, with 13 bases between the two germline ends. Germline V CDR1 and CDR2: SEHNR, FQNEAQ (reference sequence). CDR3 DNA: TGTGCCAGCAGCTACAACCCGGACAGCTATGGCTACACCTTC. The encoded protein is CASSYNPDSYGYTF.

This clone was seen only a few times. The chain uses TRBV6-1 and TRBJ1-1, with TRBD1 matching 7 bases. CDR3 size: 13 residues. Germline CDR1 and CDR2: MNHNS and SASEGT. The CDR3 sequence is CVSRDRVNTEAFF. The CDR3 region has the DNA TGTGTCAGTAGAGACAGGGTGAACACTGAAGCTTTCTTT.

The chain has TRBV3-1 and TRBJ2-5; the match to TRBD1 covers 8 bases. The CDR3 contains 15 residues. V lost 1 base to trimming and J lost 0 bases; unmatched junction nucleotides: 1. Germline CDR1 and CDR2: LGHDT and YNNKEL (reference sequence). CDR3 amino acids: CASSQGTGYQETQYF. The DNA for the CDR3 is TGTGCCAGCAGCCAAGGGACAGGGTACCAAGAGACCCAGTACTTC.

This clone was observed a few times. This chain uses TRBV4-1 with TRBJ1-1; D ambiguous. The CDR3 totals 13 residues. Trimming removed 3 bases from V and 1 base from J, with 6 bases in between. Germline CDR1 reads MGHRA; CDR2 reads YSYEKL. CDR3 bases: TGCGCCAGCAGCCATCGTCAGAACACTGAAGCTTTCTTT. This encodes CASSHRQNTEAFF.

The gene calls are TRBV28 and TRBJ2-7, with 12 bases lining up with TRBD2. The CDR3 has 15 amino acids. J was trimmed by 5 bases and V by 7 bases; bases with no gene match: 9. The germline gives CDR1 MDHEN, CDR2 SYDVKM. The CDR3: CASTAPGLAGNEQYF. The CDR3 DNA reads TGTGCCAGCACCGCACCAGGACTAGCGGGAAACGAGCAGTACTTC.

This clone was seen more than once but under ten times. The chain uses TRBV27 and TRBJ2-7, with TRBD2 matching over 8 bases. Trimming took 6 bases from V and 0 from J; bases not matched to a gene: 7. This CDR3 comprises 15 residues. Germline V gene lookup returns CDR1 MNHEY and CDR2 SMNVEV (reference sequence). The CDR3 coding sequence is TGTGCCAGCAGCACCCGCGGGGGGCTCTCCTACGAGCAGTACTTC. Amino acids: CASSTRGGLSYEQYF.

The chain uses TRBV7-2 and TRBJ1-5; no clear D gene. CDR1 is SGHTA, CDR2 FQGNSA, per germline. Trimming stripped 2 bases from V and 6 bases from J, with 11 bases between. The CDR3 contains 14 residues. CDR3 nucleotide sequence: TGTGCCAGCAGCTTATTCGTTCGCGGTCAGCCCCAGCATTTT. Translation gives CASSLFVRGQPQHF.

This clone was counted only a few times. V and J are TRBV6-2 or TRBV6-3 and TRBJ1-2, with 7 bases that match TRBD1. The V segment lost 5 bases and the J segment 4 bases; nucleotides outside the gene matches: 4. This CDR3 contains 13 residues. The germline gives CDR1 MNHEY, CDR2 SVGEGT. This CDR3 reads CASSDRDSYGYTF. The DNA for the CDR3 is TGTGCCAGCAGTGACCGGGACAGCTATGGCTACACCTTC.

This clone was seen a handful of times. This rearrangement joins TRBV18 to TRBJ1-2; TRBD1 agrees at 8 bases. CDR1 KGHSH and CDR2 LQKENI come from the germline V gene. Losses at the gene ends were 1 base for V and 8 bases for J; bases not matched to a gene: 12. This CDR3 comprises 16 residues. The CDR3 spells CASSPRLEGQDGGYTF. For the CDR3, the DNA is TGTGCCAGCTCACCACGACTAGAGGGACAGGATGGGGGCTACACCTTC.

The chain joins TRBV20-1 to TRBJ2-5, with 8 bases aligning to TRBD2. V trimming: 6 bases; J trimming: 3 bases; junction bases outside the gene matches: 3. CDR3 length equals 12 residues. The germline CDR1 and CDR2 sequences are DFQATT and SNEGSKA (reference sequence). CDR3 in DNA: TGCAGTGCCCAACTAGCGGAAGAGACCCAGTACTTC. Protein: CSAQLAEETQYF.

There are a few counts of this clone. The genes are TRBV6-2 or TRBV6-3 and TRBJ1-2, with 11 bases identical to TRBD1. The CDR3 has 16 amino acids. After removal of 4 bases from V and 4 bases from J, the junction contained 8 bases not matched to a gene. CDR1 is MNHEY and CDR2 is SVGEGT in the germline V gene. The CDR3 sequence is CASSLRGTGGAYGYTF. CDR3 DNA sequence: TGTGCCAGCAGTTTAAGGGGGACAGGGGGAGCCTATGGCTACACCTTC.

The CDR3 region has the DNA TGTGCCAGCAGTTTGGAGGGTTGGGTTACCGGGGAGCTGTTTTTT. It specifies CASSLEGWVTGELFF. The rearrangement links TRBV27 to TRBJ2-2, with D possibly matching TRBD2 (6 bases). The germline CDR1 and CDR2 sequences are MNHEY and SMNVEV (reference sequence). The CDR3 contains 15 residues. V gave up 3 bases and J gave up 5 bases, with 13 bases separating them.

V gene TRBV6-1 combines with J gene TRBJ2-5; TRBD1 matches at 10 bases. This CDR3 is 13 amino acids long. Trimming cost V 8 bases and J 6 bases; bases outside gene matches: 6. The V gene's germline CDR1 is MNHNS and CDR2 SASEGT. The CDR3 here is CASSDRGLKTQYF. The CDR3 DNA is TGTGCCAGCTCTGACAGGGGGCTGAAGACCCAGTACTTC.

CDR3 nucleotides: TGTGCCAGCAGCTTAGCACAGGGGGTCCGGGAGCTGTTTTTT. Translated: CASSLAQGVRELFF. The chain uses TRBV11-3 and TRBJ2-2; 8 bases fit TRBD1. After removal of 1 base from V and 9 bases from J, the junction contained 4 bases not matched to a gene. This CDR3 has 14 residues. CDR1 and CDR2 from the germline V gene are SGHNT and YENEEA. Filled out from reference TRBV11-3 and TRBJ2-2, the complete variable domain reads EAGVVQSPRYKIIEKKQPVAFWCNPISGHNTLYWYLQNLGQGPELLIRYENEEAVDDSQLPKDRFSAERLKGVDSTLKIQPAELGDSAVYLCASSLAQGVRELFFGEGSRLTVL.

The chain has TRBV20-1 and TRBJ1-4; 7 nucleotides match TRBD1. The germline CDR1 and CDR2 sequences are DFQATT and SNEGSKA (reference sequence). Losses at the gene ends were 1 base for V and 6 bases for J; bases not matched to a gene: 8. The CDR3 is 15 amino acids. Here the CDR3 reads CSARGLLTGDEKLFF. The CDR3 bases are TGCAGTGCTAGAGGTCTTTTAACAGGGGATGAAAAACTGTTTTTT.

The genes are TRBV6-1 and TRBJ2-6; D not resolved. V shed 4 bases and J shed 1 base, with 5 bases lying between them. Germline-derived CDR1 and CDR2 are MNHNS and SASEGT. This CDR3 is 14 amino acids long. CDR3 residues: CASSGGSGANVLTF. Here the CDR3 DNA reads TGTGCCAGCAGTGGGGGATCTGGGGCCAACGTCCTGACTTTC.

This clone is categorized as medium-sized. Other nucleotide sequences from this sample produce the same CDR3. V usage is TRBV5-1 and J usage is TRBJ1-2, with D uncertain. The CDR3 consists of 12 residues. Germline V CDR1 and CDR2: SGHRS, YFSETQ. The V end lost 0 bases, the J end lost 8 bases, and 8 bases lay between the germline ends. Here the CDR3 DNA reads TGCGCCAGCAGCTTGGACGGGAAGGGCTACACCTTC. This gives the protein CASSLDGKGYTF.

V is TRBV25-1 and J is TRBJ2-1; 11 bases align to TRBD2. Germline V lookup: CDR1 MGHDK, CDR2 SYGVNS. V lost 7 bases to trimming and J lost 3 bases; unmatched junction nucleotides: 20. CDR3 length: 20 residues. The CDR3 protein is CASTSSRHGTSGGIYNEQFF. In DNA form, the CDR3 reads TGTGCCAGCACAAGCAGTCGCCACGGGACTAGCGGAGGCATCTACAATGAGCAGTTCTTC.

A few counts support this clone. The genes are TRBV12-3 or TRBV12-4 and TRBJ1-2; D unclear. V dropped 0 bases and J dropped 2 bases, with 7 bases sitting between them. This CDR3 region has 14 residues. CDR3: CASSLAQANYGYTF. DNA for the CDR3: TGTGCCAGCAGTTTAGCACAAGCAAACTATGGCTACACCTTC.

This clone was counted at least ten times. This sample includes further DNA sequences coding for the same CDR3. The V gene is TRBV29-1, the J gene TRBJ1-5; D is undetermined. The germline CDR1 and CDR2 sequences are SQVTM and ANQGSEA. CDR3 size: 15 residues. V lost 3 bases, J lost 0 bases, and 12 bases lay in between. This CDR3 is CSVEVIGYSNQPQHF. CDR3 nucleotide sequence: TGCAGCGTTGAGGTTATAGGTTATAGCAATCAGCCCCAGCATTTT.

The chain combines TRBV4-2 with TRBJ2-1, with 9 bases matching TRBD2. Looked up from germline, CDR1 is LGHNA and CDR2 is YNFKEQ. This CDR3 comprises 17 residues. Trimming at V came to 0 bases and at J to 4 bases, leaving 7 bases not matched to a gene. DNA for the CDR3: TGTGCCAGCAGCCAAGATGGGGCTAGCGGGAATTACAATGAGCAGTTCTTC. As protein: CASSQDGASGNYNEQFF.

The chain is built from TRBV11-3 and TRBJ2-7, with 9 bases matching TRBD2. Germline V gene data show CDR1 as SGHNT and CDR2 as YENEEA. This CDR3 contains 20 residues. With 1 base clipped from V and 2 bases from J, the junction kept 18 bases outside the gene matches. The CDR3 bases are TGTGCCAGCAGCTTAGGGGAGAGCCTAGCGGGGAGGCACGTTCCCTACGAGCAGTACTTC. Translating it yields CASSLGESLAGRHVPYEQYF.

The rearrangement uses TRBV9 and TRBJ2-7; 7 positions agree with TRBD1. This CDR3 has 15 residues. Unmatched junction bases numbered 14, after V lost 5 bases and J lost 6 bases. Germline assignment: CDR1 SGDLS and CDR2 YYNGEE. The CDR3 here is CASSPNSEAGGEQYF. The CDR3 DNA follows: TGTGCCAGCAGTCCTAATTCAGAGGCAGGGGGCGAGCAGTACTTC.

The chain links TRBV20-1 to TRBJ1-5; D is unclear. The CDR3 runs to 13 residues. Germline V gives CDR1 DFQATT, CDR2 SNEGSKA (reference sequence). V lost 1 base, J lost 7 bases, and 11 bases lay in between. The DNA of the CDR3 is TGCAGTGCTAGAGCGGTCGGGAACCAGCCCCAGCATTTT. Its protein product is CSARAVGNQPQHF.

Only a few counts were recorded for this clone. The rearrangement links TRBV2 to TRBJ2-5; 7 bases line up with TRBD1. Germline V gives CDR1 SNHLY, CDR2 FYNNEI. This CDR3 has 15 residues. The J segment lost 4 bases and the V segment lost 6 bases, leaving 11 bases of the junction unmatched. CDR3 coding DNA: TGTGCCAGCAGCGACGCAGGGGGACGGGGAGAGACCCAGTACTTC. Residues: CASSDAGGRGETQYF.